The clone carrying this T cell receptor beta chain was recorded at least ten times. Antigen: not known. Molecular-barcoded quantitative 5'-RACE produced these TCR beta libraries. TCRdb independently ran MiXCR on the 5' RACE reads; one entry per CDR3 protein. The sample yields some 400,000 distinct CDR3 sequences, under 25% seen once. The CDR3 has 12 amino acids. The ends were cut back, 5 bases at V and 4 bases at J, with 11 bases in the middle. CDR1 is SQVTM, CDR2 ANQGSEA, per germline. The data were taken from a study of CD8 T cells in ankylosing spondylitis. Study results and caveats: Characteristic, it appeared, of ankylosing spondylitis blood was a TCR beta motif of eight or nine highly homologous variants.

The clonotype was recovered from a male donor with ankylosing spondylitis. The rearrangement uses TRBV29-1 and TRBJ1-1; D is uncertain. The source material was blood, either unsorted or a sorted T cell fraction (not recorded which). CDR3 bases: TGCAGCGTTAAACGTCGGACCACTGAAGCTTTCTTT. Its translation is CSVKRRTTEAFF.